This T cell receptor beta chain was observed in a study of blood T cell repertoires in COVID-19. About the study: Sites across the United States, Italy and Spain contributed samples from acute and convalescent COVID-19. PBMCs, B-cell-depleted T cells, or T cells were the source of the cDNA or gDNA that made up the material.

The junction had 12 bases not matched to a gene; V was cut back by 5 bases and J by 8 bases. This CDR3 is built from 15 residues. The V gene's germline CDR1 is GTSNPN and CDR2 SVGIG (reference sequence). Original processing methods: Scientists estimated how many nucleated cells there were by amplifying reference gene primers. Using immunoSEQ multiplex PCR, the repertoire was profiled, and TCRdb retains in-frame clones only, with some absent. V and J calls plus clone size are reproduced from that table; the DNA served to infer D and trimming. The data show about 110,000 clones, 70% to 90% seen once. The sequenced sample was peripheral blood. The sequence came from a human donor in a cohort sampled during active COVID-19. The chain joins TRBV30 to TRBJ2-2; the match to TRBD1 covers 9 bases. CDR3 protein: CAWQPGTGGRGELFF. The CDR3 nucleotides are TGTGCCTGGCAACCGGGCACAGGGGGCAGGGGGGAGCTGTTTTTT.